The T cell receptor (beta chain) under discussion was sequenced for a study of blood T cell repertoires in COVID-19. At the level of the study: PBMCs, B-cell-depleted T cells, or T cells were the source of the cDNA or gDNA that made up the material.

The protocol was immunoSEQ multiplex PCR, while the TCRdb copy is restricted to in-frame clones and leaves out a portion. The data show tens of thousands of clones, about 90% seen once. This CDR3 spans 15 amino acids. V lost 2 bases to trimming and J lost 1 base, with 9 bases between them. Germline lookup yields CDR1 KGHSH and CDR2 LQKENI. This sequence joins TRBV18 and TRBJ1-5; tentative D call: TRBD1 (5 bases). This clonotype was obtained from a human donor with active COVID-19. The donor label of this sample is uncertain. Sequencing used peripheral blood. CDR3 DNA: TGTGCCAGCTCACCAACAGGTTACAGCAATCAGCCCCAGCATTTT. It is translated as CASSPTGYSNQPQHF.